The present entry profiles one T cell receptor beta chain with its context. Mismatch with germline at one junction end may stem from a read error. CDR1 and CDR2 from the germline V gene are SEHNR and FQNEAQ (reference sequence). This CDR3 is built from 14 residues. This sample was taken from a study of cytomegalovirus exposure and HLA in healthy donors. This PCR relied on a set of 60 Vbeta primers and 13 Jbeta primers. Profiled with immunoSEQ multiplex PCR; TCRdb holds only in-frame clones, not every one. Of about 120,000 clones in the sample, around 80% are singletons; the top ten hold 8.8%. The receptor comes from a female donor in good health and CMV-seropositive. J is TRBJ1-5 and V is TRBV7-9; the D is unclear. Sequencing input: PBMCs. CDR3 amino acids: CSSSPTERNQPQHF. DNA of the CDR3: TGTTCCAGCAGCCCAACTGAACGCAATCAGCCCCAGCATTTT.